Each of the 18 T cell receptor beta chains below was sequenced from the same sample in a study of shared clonotypes between healthy human individuals. Assay: immunoSEQ multiplex PCR; the TCRdb copy retains only in-frame clones and omits some. The data hold approximately 740,000 clones, with around 93% observed a single time. CD45RO-negative, CCR7-selected cells formed the naive CD8 fraction, which excluded terminally differentiated effector memory CD45RA+ cells. The sequenced sample consisted of naive CD8+ T cells sorted from blood. The origin of the receptors is a man aged 30 to 45 in good health.

V is TRBV25-1 and J is TRBJ2-7; 8 bases match TRBD1. The CDR3 is 14 residues long. CDR1 and CDR2 from the germline V gene are MGHDK and SYGVNS. J was trimmed by 6 bases and V by 4 bases; bases with no gene match: 8. The CDR3 protein is CASSALWTGTEQYF. CDR3 DNA: TGTGCCAGCAGTGCGTTGTGGACAGGGACCGAGCAGTACTTC.

The chain employs TRBV7-9 and TRBJ2-5; no clear D gene. In germline, CDR1 is SEHNR, CDR2 FQNEAQ (reference sequence). V lost 0 bases to trimming and J lost 2 bases, with 10 bases between them. This CDR3 has 15 residues. CDR3 in amino acids: CASSLASLLQETQYF. CDR3 DNA: TGTGCCAGCAGCTTAGCCAGCCTCTTACAAGAGACCCAGTACTTC.

For this clone: Distinct nucleotide sequences in the sample also encode this CDR3. This chain connects TRBV4-1 to TRBJ2-7; 10 bases match TRBD2. Germline V gene data show CDR1 as MGHRA and CDR2 as YSYEKL. CDR3 length: 15 residues. V was pared by 1 base and J by 3 bases, with 3 bases of the junction left unmatched. The CDR3 loop is CASSQVLAGSYEQYF. The CDR3 bases are TGCGCCAGCAGCCAAGTACTAGCGGGAAGCTACGAGCAGTACTTC.

The chain is built from TRBV7-9 and TRBJ1-2; perhaps TRBD1 as D (6 bases). V lost 5 bases to trimming and J lost 8 bases, with 12 bases between them. Germline assignment: CDR1 SEHNR and CDR2 FQNEAQ (reference sequence). CDR3 length equals 12 residues. The CDR3 here is CASSVGGLGYTF. CDR3 bases: TGTGCCAGCAGCGTCGGGGGGCTGGGCTACACCTTC.

J is TRBJ2-1 and V is TRBV29-1; weak D call: TRBD2 (5 bases). V lost 1 base, J lost 7 bases, and 17 bases lay in between. Germline V gives CDR1 SQVTM, CDR2 ANQGSEA. CDR3 size: 15 residues. The CDR3 nucleotides are TGCAGCGTTGAAGGGTACGGGGTAGTGGGTAATGAGCAGTTCTTC. Its translation is CSVEGYGVVGNEQFF.

This clone showed up just once. This rearrangement joins TRBV2 to TRBJ2-2; D is uncertain. Germline CDR1 SNHLY, CDR2 FYNNEI. Trimming pared 4 bases from V and 1 base from J, leaving 1 base between. The CDR3 extends over 12 amino acids. CDR3 amino acids: CASSGNTGELFF. The CDR3 DNA sequence: TGTGCCAGCAGTGGGAACACCGGGGAGCTGTTTTTT.

This clone was detected a few times. Other DNA sequences of this sample code for an identical CDR3. In nucleotides, the CDR3 is TGTGCCAGCAGCTTGGGGGGCGAGCAGTACTTC. Protein product: CASSLGGEQYF. This sequence joins TRBV5-4 and TRBJ2-7; D is undetermined. The CDR3 sequence is 11 residues long. Trimming removed 0 bases at V and 6 bases at J, with 4 bases between. Germline CDR1 reads SGHNT; CDR2 reads YYREEE (reference sequence). Supplemented by reference TRBV5-4 and TRBJ2-7, the full variable domain reads ETGVTQSPTHLIKTRGQQVTLRCSSQSGHNTVSWYQQALGQGPQFIFQYYREEENGRGNFPPRFSGLQFPNYSSELNVNALELDDSALYLCASSLGGEQYFGPGTRLTVT.

J is TRBJ2-7 and V is TRBV4-1, with D possibly matching TRBD1 (6 bases). V was clipped by 1 base and J by 5 bases, with 12 bases between them. The CDR3 contains 14 residues. Germline values: CDR1 MGHRA, CDR2 YSYEKL. Written as DNA, the CDR3 is TGCGCCAGCAGCCAAGTTCAGGGGCGCGACGAGCAGTACTTC. The encoded protein is CASSQVQGRDEQYF.

The chain recombines TRBV9 with TRBJ2-7; D gene uncertain. CDR3 length equals 13 residues. Germline V lookup: CDR1 SGDLS, CDR2 YYNGEE. The germline V and J ends were trimmed by 4 bases and 9 bases, with 17 bases remaining between them. DNA for the CDR3: TGTGCCAGCAGCCCAAGGTCAGGAGAAGTGCAGTACTTC. It encodes CASSPRSGEVQYF.

For the CDR3, the DNA is TGTGCCAGCAGCCCTCATCCCTCAGCTAGCGGGTTGTCCTACGAGCAGTACTTC. It specifies CASSPHPSASGLSYEQYF. The chain employs TRBV9 and TRBJ2-7, with 8 nucleotides matching TRBD2. The CDR3 is 18 amino acids. J gave up 1 base and V 4 bases, and 16 bases lay outside the gene matches. Germline V gene data show CDR1 as SGDLS and CDR2 as YYNGEE. Using reference TRBV9 and TRBJ2-7 for the parts outside the CDR3, the full variable domain is DSGVTQTPKHLITATGQRVTLRCSPRSGDLSVYWYQQSLDQGLQFLIQYYNGEERAKGNILERFSAQQFPDLHSELNLSSLELGDSALYFCASSPHPSASGLSYEQYFGPGTRLTVT.

J is TRBJ2-1 and V is TRBV27; 10 bases are shared with TRBD2. CDR3 size: 18 residues. CDR1 is MNHEY, CDR2 SMNVEV, per germline (reference sequence). The junction had 10 bases not matched to a gene; V was cut back by 2 bases and J by 3 bases. The CDR3 sequence: CASSLAWVLAGVYNEQFF. The CDR3 coding sequence is TGTGCCAGCAGTTTAGCCTGGGTTCTAGCGGGAGTCTACAATGAGCAGTTCTTC.

The gene calls are TRBV5-1 and TRBJ2-7; either TRBD1 or TRBD2 may supply D (5 bases each). The V gene lost 6 bases and the J gene lost 2 bases, with 15 bases spanning the gap. Germline V gene lookup returns CDR1 SGHRS and CDR2 YFSETQ. The length of the CDR3 is 14 residues. The CDR3 DNA follows: TGCGCCAGCACTGAAACGGGGCCACCCTACGAGCAGTACTTC. Residues: CASTETGPPYEQYF.

The rearrangement links TRBV5-4 to TRBJ1-2, with D perhaps matching TRBD1 (6 bases). V lost 5 bases and J lost 8, with 19 bases in between. The CDR3 is 14 amino acids. CDR1 and CDR2 from the germline V gene are SGHNT and YYREEE (reference sequence). As DNA, the CDR3 is TGTGCCAGCAGTTCACTCACAGGGCCCTCCGGCTACACCTTC. Amino acid sequence: CASSSLTGPSGYTF.

The chain joins TRBV28 to TRBJ2-3; 9 nucleotides align to TRBD2. The CDR3 spans 15 residues. Germline CDR1 MDHEN, CDR2 SYDVKM. The V and J ends lost 1 base and 7 bases, in that order; junction bases with no gene match: 6. The CDR3 is CASSLSGSGSNTQYF. CDR3 DNA: TGTGCCAGCAGTTTATCTGGTAGCGGGAGTAATACGCAGTATTTT.

This sequence joins TRBV19 and TRBJ1-1, with D perhaps TRBD1 (6 bases). The CDR3 length is 17 residues. In germline, CDR1 is LNHDA, CDR2 SQIVND (reference sequence). Trimming removed 5 bases at V and 6 bases at J, with 25 bases between. The CDR3 coding sequence is TGTGCCAGTAGTTCAGTCCCGGGACATTTTCAACAGGCTGAAGCTTTCTTT. Its protein is CASSSVPGHFQQAEAFF.

This clone was seen a few times. The V and J genes are TRBV28 and TRBJ2-7; TRBD2 matches 7 bases. V was clipped by 6 bases and J by 5 bases; unmatched bases: 7. CDR3 length: 13 residues. Germline V lookup: CDR1 MDHEN, CDR2 SYDVKM. CDR3: CASSPTGGDEQYF. CDR3 bases: TGTGCCAGCAGCCCAACGGGGGGAGACGAGCAGTACTTC.

The chain uses TRBV5-4 and TRBJ2-2; D is undetermined. The length of the CDR3 is 15 residues. The V end was cut by 1 base, the J end by 0 bases, with 7 bases between. CDR1 is SGHNT, CDR2 YYREEE, per germline (reference sequence). CDR3 region: CASSLISANTGELFF. CDR3 sequence (DNA): TGTGCCAGCAGCTTGATATCCGCGAACACCGGGGAGCTGTTTTTT.

The V call is TRBV25-1, the J call TRBJ2-7; 9 nucleotides align to TRBD1. Germline lookup yields CDR1 MGHDK and CDR2 SYGVNS. CDR3 length: 18 residues. The junction had 10 bases not matched to a gene; V was cut back by 1 base and J by 0 bases. CDR3 amino acids: CASSEWDRVSFNSYEQYF. CDR3 in DNA: TGTGCCAGCAGTGAATGGGACAGGGTAAGTTTTAACTCCTACGAGCAGTACTTC.